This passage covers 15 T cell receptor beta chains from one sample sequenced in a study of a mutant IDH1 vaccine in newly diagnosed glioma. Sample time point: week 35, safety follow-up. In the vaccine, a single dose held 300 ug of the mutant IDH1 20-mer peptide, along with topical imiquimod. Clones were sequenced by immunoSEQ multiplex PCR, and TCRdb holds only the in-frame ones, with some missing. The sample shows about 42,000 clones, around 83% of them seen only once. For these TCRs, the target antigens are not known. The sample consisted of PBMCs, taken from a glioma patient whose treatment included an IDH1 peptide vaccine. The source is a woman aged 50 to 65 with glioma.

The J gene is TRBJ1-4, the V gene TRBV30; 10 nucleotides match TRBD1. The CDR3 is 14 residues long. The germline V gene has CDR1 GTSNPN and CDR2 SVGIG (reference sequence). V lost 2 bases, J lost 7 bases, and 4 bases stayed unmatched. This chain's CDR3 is CAWSLDRGGEKLFF. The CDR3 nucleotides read TGTGCCTGGAGTCTGGACAGGGGGGGTGAAAAACTGTTTTTT.

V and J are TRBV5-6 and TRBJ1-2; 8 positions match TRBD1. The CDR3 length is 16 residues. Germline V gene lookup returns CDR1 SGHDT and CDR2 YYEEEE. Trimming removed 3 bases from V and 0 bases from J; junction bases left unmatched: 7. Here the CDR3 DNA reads TGTGCCAGCAGCTCGGTGACAGGGGATGCTAACTATGGCTACACCTTC. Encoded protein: CASSSVTGDANYGYTF.

CDR3 protein: CASSGARTNLGYGYTF. The CDR3, as DNA: TGTGCCAGCAGTGGAGCTAGGACCAACTTGGGGTATGGCTACACCTTC. V is TRBV2 and J is TRBJ1-2, with D hard to call. The CDR3 is made up of 16 amino acids. The V gene lost 4 bases and the J gene lost 5 bases, with 20 bases spanning the gap. Per the germline V gene, CDR1 is SNHLY and CDR2 is FYNNEI. Combining the CDR3 with reference TRBV2 and TRBJ1-2 gives the whole variable domain EPEVTQTPSHQVTQMGQEVILRCVPISNHLYFYWYRQILGQKVEFLVSFYNNEISEKSEIFDDQFSVERPDGSNFTLKIRSTKLEDSAMYFCASSGARTNLGYGYTFGSGTRLTVV.

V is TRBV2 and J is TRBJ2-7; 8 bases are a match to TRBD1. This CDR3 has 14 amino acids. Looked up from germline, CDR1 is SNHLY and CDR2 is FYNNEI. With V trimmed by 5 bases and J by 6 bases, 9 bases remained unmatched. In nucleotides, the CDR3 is TGTGCCAGCAGTCTACGACAGGGGCCCCTCGAGCAGTACTTC. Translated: CASSLRQGPLEQYF.

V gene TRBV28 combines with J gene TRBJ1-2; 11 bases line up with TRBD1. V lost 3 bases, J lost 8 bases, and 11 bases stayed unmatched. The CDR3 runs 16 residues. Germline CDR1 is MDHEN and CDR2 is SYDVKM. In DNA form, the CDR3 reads TGTGCCAGCAGTTTGCCGGGACAGGGGGTTTCAAGGGGCTACACCTTC. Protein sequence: CASSLPGQGVSRGYTF.

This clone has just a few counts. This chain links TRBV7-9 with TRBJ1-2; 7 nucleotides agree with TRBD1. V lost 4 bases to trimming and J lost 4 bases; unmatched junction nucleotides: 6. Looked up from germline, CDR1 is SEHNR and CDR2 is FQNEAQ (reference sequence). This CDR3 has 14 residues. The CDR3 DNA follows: TGTGCCAGCAGCTCCACAGGGGTTGCCTATGGCTACACCTTC. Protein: CASSSTGVAYGYTF.

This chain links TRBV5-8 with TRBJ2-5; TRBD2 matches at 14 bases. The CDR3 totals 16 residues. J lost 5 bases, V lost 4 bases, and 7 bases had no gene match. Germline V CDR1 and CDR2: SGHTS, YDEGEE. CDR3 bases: TGTGCCAGCAGCACGGGACTAGCGGGGGCCCGGGAGACCCAGTACTTC. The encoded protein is CASSTGLAGARETQYF.

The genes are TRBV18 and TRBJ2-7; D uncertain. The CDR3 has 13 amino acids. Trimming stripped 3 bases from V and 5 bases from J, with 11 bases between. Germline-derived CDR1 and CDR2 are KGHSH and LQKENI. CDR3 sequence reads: CASSPDGRDEQYF. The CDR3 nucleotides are TGTGCCAGCTCACCCGACGGTCGGGACGAGCAGTACTTC.

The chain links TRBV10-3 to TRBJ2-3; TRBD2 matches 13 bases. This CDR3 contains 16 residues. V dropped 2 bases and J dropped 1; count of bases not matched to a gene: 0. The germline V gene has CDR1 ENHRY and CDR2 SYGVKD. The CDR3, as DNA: TGTGCCATCAGTGAGACTAGCGGGGGGGGCACAGATACGCAGTATTTT. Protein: CAISETSGGGTDTQYF.

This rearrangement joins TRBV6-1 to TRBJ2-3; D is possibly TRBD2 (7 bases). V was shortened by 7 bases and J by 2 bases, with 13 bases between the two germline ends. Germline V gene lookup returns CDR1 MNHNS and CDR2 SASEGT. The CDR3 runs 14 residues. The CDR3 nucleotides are TGTGCCAGCAAGGGGGGGCCCTACACAGATACGCAGTATTTT. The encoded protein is CASKGGPYTDTQYF.

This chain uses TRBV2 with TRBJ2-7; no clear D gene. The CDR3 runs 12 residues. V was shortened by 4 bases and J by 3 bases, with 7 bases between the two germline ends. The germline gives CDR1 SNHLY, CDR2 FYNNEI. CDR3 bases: TGTGCCAGCAGTGTGAAGGGCTACGAGCAGTACTTC. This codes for CASSVKGYEQYF.

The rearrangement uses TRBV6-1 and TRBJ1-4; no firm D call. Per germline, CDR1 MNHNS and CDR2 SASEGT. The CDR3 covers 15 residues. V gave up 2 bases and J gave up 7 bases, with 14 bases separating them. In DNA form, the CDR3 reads TGTGCCAGCAGTGAAATGTGGCCTCCCGGTGAAAAACTGTTTTTT. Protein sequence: CASSEMWPPGEKLFF.

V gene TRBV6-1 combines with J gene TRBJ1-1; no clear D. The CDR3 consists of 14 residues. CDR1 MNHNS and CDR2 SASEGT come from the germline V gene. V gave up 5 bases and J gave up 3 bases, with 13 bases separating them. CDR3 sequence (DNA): TGTGCCAGCAGTCCCGTAGGGTCGGACACTGAAGCTTTCTTT. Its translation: CASSPVGSDTEAFF.

CDR3 DNA: TGTGCCAGCAGCCTCAGGGGGAGGGACACTGAAGCTTTCTTT. Amino acids: CASSLRGRDTEAFF. The V call is TRBV7-9, the J call TRBJ1-1, with 7 bases matching TRBD1. Unmatched junction bases numbered 6, after V lost 5 bases and J lost 3 bases. The CDR3 consists of 14 residues. The germline V gene has CDR1 SEHNR and CDR2 FQNEAQ (reference sequence).

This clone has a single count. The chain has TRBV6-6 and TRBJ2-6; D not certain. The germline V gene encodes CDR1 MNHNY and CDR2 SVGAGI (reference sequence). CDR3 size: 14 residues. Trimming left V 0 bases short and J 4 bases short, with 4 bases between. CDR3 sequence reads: CASSYSTGANVLTF. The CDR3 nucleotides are TGTGCCAGCAGTTACTCGACAGGGGCCAACGTCCTGACTTTC.